This T cell receptor beta chain was captured by sequencing in a study of CD8+CD57+ T cells in acquired aplastic anemia. The overall study: Sorting CD4+ and CD8+ cells gave DNA averaging around 3 ug.

Study-level findings and limits: In CD8+ cells, Simpson's diversity showed no significant difference between patients and controls.

The patients chosen for sequencing had shown expansion of CD8+CD57+ cells (detected by flow cytometry). CDR1 SGHNT and CDR2 YENEEA come from the germline V gene. There are 17 residues in the CDR3. The V and J ends lost 5 bases and 0 bases, in that order; junction bases with no gene match: 8. The TCR beta profiling, which covered VDJ combination and CDR3 sequence, was carried out using genomic DNA as the template. TCRdb re-analysed the reads in MiXCR, keeping a single row per CDR3 protein. The sample shows about 180,000 distinct CDR3 sequences, less than 50% of them seen only once. This clonotype has a handful of counts. Its antigen is as yet unknown.

The source of this sequence is a human donor with aplastic anemia. The chain employs TRBV11-3 and TRBJ2-1; TRBD1 matches 9 bases. The sequenced sample consisted of sorted CD4+, CD8+, or CD8+CD57+ T cells (not recorded which) from PBMCs. The CDR3 DNA follows: TGTGCCAGCAGCGGCCTACAGGGGGCTGGCTCCTACAATGAGCAGTTCTTC. Its protein product is CASSGLQGAGSYNEQFF.